This T cell receptor beta chain was profiled in a study of graft-versus-host responses after intestinal transplantation. Looking at the study overall: Every one of the recipients received anti-thymocyte globulin induction and afterwards took tacrolimus and steroids for around 3 years. Study-wide findings and caveats: In recipient marrow, GvH clones were found, and some appeared first in ileum or blood.

The CDR3 extends over 13 amino acids. Per the germline V gene, CDR1 is SGHNT and CDR2 is YYREEE (reference sequence). Between the trimmed V and J ends, which lost 5 bases and 2 bases, there was a span of 10 bases. A word on this clone: Its antigen is as yet unknown.

Assay: immunoSEQ multiplex PCR; the TCRdb copy retains only in-frame clones and omits some. The sample carries tens of thousands of clones, approximately 92% recorded once. Specimen: PBMCs, collected 98 days after intestinal transplantation. The chain couples TRBV5-4 to TRBJ2-5; no clear D gene. This receptor was obtained from a human patient who received an intestinal transplant, so some T cells may come from the graft donor. CDR3 in amino acids: CASSPRNQETQYF. The CDR3 region has the DNA TGTGCCAGCAGTCCGCGAAATCAAGAGACCCAGTACTTC.